The 28 T cell receptor beta chains below were found in one sample sequenced in a study of cytomegalovirus exposure and HLA in healthy donors. Amplification used 60 Vbeta primers and 13 Jbeta primers. Assay: immunoSEQ multiplex PCR; the TCRdb copy retains only in-frame clones and omits some. Of more than 110,000 clones in the sample, approximately 82% were seen once. The sample taken for sequencing was PBMCs. These receptors originate from a man younger than 40 in good health and CMV-seropositive.

This chain joins TRBV5-4 and TRBJ2-1, with D unresolved. This CDR3 comprises 14 residues. V was trimmed by 1 base and J by 5 bases, leaving 10 bases between them. CDR1 SGHNT and CDR2 YYREEE come from the germline V gene (reference sequence). This chain's CDR3 is CASSLIYRNNEQFF. The CDR3 coding sequence is TGTGCCAGCAGCTTGATTTACAGAAACAATGAGCAGTTCTTC.

The chain joins TRBV7-8 to TRBJ1-1; the D gene is possibly TRBD1 (5 bases). Germline V gene data show CDR1 as SGHVS and CDR2 as FQNEAQ. The V and J ends lost 5 bases and 3 bases respectively, with 22 bases between them. The CDR3 is 17 amino acids. The CDR3 loop reads CASSQTPGGGLYTEAFF. The DNA of the CDR3 is TGTGCCAGCAGCCAAACCCCAGGCGGGGGGTTATACACTGAAGCTTTCTTT.

The gene calls are TRBV5-1 and TRBJ1-4; tentatively, D is TRBD1 (6 bases). Germline assignment: CDR1 SGHRS and CDR2 YFSETQ. The CDR3 is 16 amino acids. The germline V and J ends were trimmed by 2 bases and 0 bases, with 11 bases remaining between them. In DNA form, the CDR3 reads TGCGCCAGCAGCTTCTCAGGGGCTGCAACTAATGAAAAACTGTTTTTT. This gives the protein CASSFSGAATNEKLFF.

The chain recombines TRBV6-1 with TRBJ1-5; no clear D. This CDR3 region has 15 residues. Germline V lookup: CDR1 MNHNS, CDR2 SASEGT. V shed 10 bases and J shed 0 bases, with 16 bases lying between them. The CDR3 DNA reads as TGTGCCACCGCGTACAGCAGAACTAGCAATCAGCCCCAGCATTTT. It is translated as CATAYSRTSNQPQHF.

The chain combines TRBV7-9 with TRBJ1-6, with TRBD1 identical over 8 bases. Germline-derived CDR1 and CDR2 are SEHNR and FQNEAQ (reference sequence). The CDR3 runs 15 residues. The junction had 8 bases not matched to a gene; V was cut back by 2 bases and J by 11 bases. The DNA of the CDR3 is TGTGCCAGCAGCTTAATTGGGACAGGAAATACACCCCTCCACTTT. This codes for CASSLIGTGNTPLHF.

The V call is TRBV6-5, the J call TRBJ2-7; 8 positions agree with TRBD2. This CDR3 comprises 15 residues. Per germline, CDR1 MNHEY and CDR2 SVGAGI. V shed 2 bases and J 7 bases; nucleotides not matched to a gene: 10. CDR3 sequence reads: CASSYRLTSEQEQYF. As DNA, the CDR3 is TGTGCCAGCAGTTACCGATTGACTAGCGAGCAGGAGCAGTACTTC.

The chain combines TRBV27 with TRBJ2-1; D gene unclear. The V gene's germline CDR1 is MNHEY and CDR2 SMNVEV (reference sequence). The V end lost 8 bases, the J end lost 9 bases, and 14 bases lay between the germline ends. The CDR3 contains 12 residues. The CDR3 here is CASRSRSSEQFF. In DNA, the CDR3 is TGTGCCAGCCGCTCTCGGTCCTCTGAGCAGTTCTTC.

This chain links TRBV11-3 with TRBJ2-5; perhaps TRBD1 as D (6 bases). Germline CDR1 is SGHNT and CDR2 is YENEEA. The CDR3 has 14 amino acids. V was clipped by 4 bases and J by 5 bases, with 14 bases between them. The CDR3 DNA reads TGTGCCAGCAGCTCGGGACCGAGGGGGGAGACCCAGTACTTC. Translated, it gives CASSSGPRGETQYF.

This sequence joins TRBV6-6 and TRBJ1-1; D is perhaps TRBD1 (6 bases). With 4 bases removed from V and 0 bases from J, the gap between germline ends came to 12 bases. Germline V lookup: CDR1 MNHNY, CDR2 SVGAGI (reference sequence). CDR3 size: 15 residues. The CDR3 DNA follows: TGTGCCAGCAGTTCTCCCGACAGGATGAACACTGAAGCTTTCTTT. Protein: CASSSPDRMNTEAFF.

This chain links TRBV15 with TRBJ1-1, with TRBD1 as a possible D gene (6 bases). The germline CDR1 and CDR2 sequences are LNHNV and YYDKDF (reference sequence). The CDR3 covers 15 residues. V shed 5 bases and J shed 1 base, with 14 bases lying between them. CDR3 sequence (DNA): TGTGCCACCAGCGGAACGGACAGTGGGAACACTGAAGCTTTCTTT. Amino acid sequence: CATSGTDSGNTEAFF.

This clone was seen more than once but under ten times. The gene calls are TRBV5-1 and TRBJ2-3; 8 bases are a match to TRBD2. CDR3 size: 16 residues. V dropped 1 base and J dropped 2; count of bases not matched to a gene: 6. From germline, CDR1 is SGHRS and CDR2 YFSETQ. CDR3 DNA: TGCGCCAGCAGCTTGCCCAGCGGGGGTGACACAGATACGCAGTATTTT. This sequence encodes CASSLPSGGDTDTQYF.

This clone was picked up one time. This chain connects TRBV28 to TRBJ1-3; D unresolved. Germline CDR1 reads MDHEN; CDR2 reads SYDVKM. With 4 bases removed from V and 1 base from J, the gap between germline ends came to 14 bases. This CDR3 has 16 amino acids. The CDR3 region is CASSSDRGKSGNTIYF. The CDR3, as DNA: TGTGCCAGCAGTTCCGACCGAGGGAAGTCTGGAAACACCATATATTTT.

The chain joins TRBV27 to TRBJ2-7; 7 bases align to TRBD2. The CDR3 sequence is 14 residues long. V shed 2 bases and J 6 bases; nucleotides not matched to a gene: 7. The germline gives CDR1 MNHEY, CDR2 SMNVEV (reference sequence). The CDR3 loop is CASSLRGTGGEQYF. The CDR3, as DNA: TGTGCCAGCAGTTTAAGGGGAACGGGGGGCGAGCAGTACTTC.

The V call is TRBV27, the J call TRBJ1-6; unclear D gene. Germline CDR1 and CDR2: MNHEY and SMNVEV (reference sequence). This CDR3 spans 14 amino acids. Trimming pared 7 bases from V and 14 bases from J, leaving 21 bases between. The CDR3 sequence is CASTVSTPFSTLHF. In nucleotides, the CDR3 is TGTGCCAGCACCGTAAGCACCCCTTTTTCGACCCTCCACTTT.

The CDR3: CASSEGAVFQPQHF. The CDR3 DNA reads TGTGCCAGCAGTGAGGGGGCAGTCTTTCAGCCCCAGCATTTT. This chain links TRBV2 with TRBJ1-5; maybe TRBD1 (6 bases). V was shortened by 3 bases and J by 6 bases, with 12 bases between the two germline ends. Germline V lookup: CDR1 SNHLY, CDR2 FYNNEI. This CDR3 is 14 amino acids long.

This sequence joins TRBV14 and TRBJ2-5; D is unresolved. CDR1 and CDR2 from the germline V gene are SGHDN and FVKESK. V was cut by 3 bases and J by 7 bases, with 6 bases left in between. The CDR3 has 11 amino acids. The CDR3 DNA reads as TGTGCCAGCAGCCACGCAGGGACCCAGTACTTC. It encodes CASSHAGTQYF.

The chain couples TRBV7-9 to TRBJ2-5; 7 bases are a match to TRBD1. CDR1 is SEHNR and CDR2 is FQNEAQ in the germline V gene (reference sequence). The CDR3 runs to 13 residues. The junction had 5 bases not matched to a gene; V was cut back by 5 bases and J by 5 bases. The CDR3: CASSRDSVETQYF. In DNA, the CDR3 is TGTGCCAGCAGCAGGGACAGCGTGGAGACCCAGTACTTC.

This sequence joins TRBV4-2 and TRBJ2-3; TRBD2 might be the D (5 bases). Germline V CDR1 and CDR2: LGHNA, YNFKEQ. This CDR3 is 13 amino acids long. The germline V and J ends were trimmed by 6 bases and 5 bases, with 12 bases remaining between them. The CDR3 reads CASRQTRVDTQYF. The CDR3 nucleotides read TGTGCCAGCAGGCAAACTAGGGTAGATACGCAGTATTTT.

The V call is TRBV7-2, the J call TRBJ2-7; D possibly corresponds to TRBD2 (6 bases). The CDR3 totals 15 residues. Germline V gene lookup returns CDR1 SGHTA and CDR2 FQGNSA. Trimming took off 4 bases at V and 3 bases at J, with 16 bases between the two ends. CDR3 sequence (DNA): TGTGCCAGCAGCTGGGCGGGGACGGAAAGCTACGAGCAGTACTTC. It yields the protein CASSWAGTESYEQYF.

J is TRBJ2-5 and V is TRBV2; 14 nucleotides line up with TRBD2. Germline V lookup: CDR1 SNHLY, CDR2 FYNNEI. J gave up 4 bases and V 8 bases, and 12 bases lay outside the gene matches. The CDR3 spans 17 residues. CDR3 sequence (DNA): TGTGCCAGCCCTATCGGACTAGCGGGAGGTTTCGGAGAGACCCAGTACTTC. The encoded protein is CASPIGLAGGFGETQYF.

The chain is built from TRBV7-9 and TRBJ2-3; D is perhaps TRBD2 (6 bases). CDR3 size: 15 residues. Germline V CDR1 and CDR2: SEHNR, FQNEAQ (reference sequence). V dropped 4 bases and J dropped 1 base, with 12 bases sitting between them. CDR3 sequence reads: CASSSPVAGTDTQYF. DNA for the CDR3: TGTGCCAGCAGCTCTCCAGTAGCGGGCACAGATACGCAGTATTTT. Supplemented by reference TRBV7-9 and TRBJ2-3, the full variable domain reads DTGVSQNPRHKITKRGQNVTFRCDPISEHNRLYWYRQTLGQGPEFLTYFQNEAQLEKSRLLSDRFSAERPKGSFSTLEIQRTEQGDSAMYLCASSSPVAGTDTQYFGPGTRLTVL.

The V and J genes are TRBV27 and TRBJ2-1; TRBD2 matches 11 bases. The junction had 3 bases not matched to a gene; V was cut back by 3 bases and J by 8 bases. CDR1 and CDR2 (germline): MNHEY, SMNVEV (reference sequence). The CDR3 totals 14 residues. The chain's CDR3 is CASSFSGGAYEQFF. The DNA for the CDR3 is TGTGCCAGCAGTTTTAGCGGGGGGGCCTATGAGCAGTTCTTC.

The rearrangement links TRBV5-6 to TRBJ2-7, with D possibly TRBD1 on 5 matching bases. In germline, CDR1 is SGHDT, CDR2 YYEEEE. Deletions cut 6 bases from V and 11 bases from J, with 24 bases between. The CDR3 has 14 amino acids. CDR3 in DNA: TGTGCCAGCACTACCCAGGGTAACCTACGAGTGGAGTACTTC. Amino acid sequence: CASTTQGNLRVEYF.

The rearrangement joins TRBV29-1 to TRBJ2-2; 7 bases map to TRBD1. CDR3 length: 14 amino acids. V shed 4 bases, J shed 6 bases, and the junction held 8 bases outside the gene matches. Per germline, CDR1 SQVTM and CDR2 ANQGSEA. The CDR3 region is CSVGDSHRAGELFF. CDR3 in DNA: TGCAGCGTTGGGGACAGCCACCGTGCCGGGGAGCTGTTTTTT.

The rearrangement uses TRBV27 and TRBJ2-7, with D possibly TRBD1 on 6 matching bases. V dropped 0 bases and J dropped 2 bases, with 11 bases sitting between them. The CDR3 covers 15 residues. From germline, CDR1 is MNHEY and CDR2 SMNVEV (reference sequence). CDR3 DNA: TGTGCCAGCAGTTTATCGAAGACAGGAACCTACGAGCAGTACTTC. It is translated as CASSLSKTGTYEQYF.

The chain uses TRBV4-2 and TRBJ2-2; D may be TRBD1 (6 bases). Trimming pared 8 bases from V and 2 bases from J, leaving 18 bases between. The germline V gene encodes CDR1 LGHNA and CDR2 YNFKEQ. The length of the CDR3 is 16 residues. CDR3 loop: CASQSVPGQNTGELFF. The CDR3 DNA follows: TGTGCCAGCCAAAGCGTGCCGGGACAAAACACCGGGGAGCTGTTTTTT.

The J gene is TRBJ1-5, the V gene TRBV27; D unresolved. Between the trimmed V and J ends, which lost 2 bases and 4 bases, there was a span of 9 bases. Germline lookup yields CDR1 MNHEY and CDR2 SMNVEV (reference sequence). This CDR3 region has 14 residues. The CDR3 sequence: CASSLGGTNQPQHF. Here the CDR3 DNA reads TGTGCCAGCAGTTTAGGCGGAACTAATCAGCCCCAGCATTTT.

The V call is TRBV25-1, the J call TRBJ2-7, with D maybe TRBD2 (6 bases). This CDR3 contains 14 residues. V lost 8 bases and J 6 bases, leaving 20 bases between the germline ends. Germline V CDR1 and CDR2: MGHDK, SYGVNS. The CDR3 reads CASVTSDYNGEQYF. CDR3 in DNA: TGTGCCAGCGTCACCTCGGACTATAACGGCGAGCAGTACTTC.